Each of the 10 T cell receptor beta chains below was sequenced from the same sample in a study of cytomegalovirus exposure and HLA in healthy donors. This PCR relied on a set of 60 Vbeta primers and 13 Jbeta primers. The method was immunoSEQ multiplex PCR; TCRdb's version includes in-frame clones alone and lacks a portion of them. The repertoire consists of roughly 190,000 clones, with roughly 87% occurring once and the leading ten covering 1% to 1.4%. Specimen: PBMCs. Source of these receptors: a boy aged 2 to 9 in good health and CMV-seronegative.

The gene calls are TRBV11-2 and TRBJ1-1; unclear D gene. Germline V gene data show CDR1 as SGHAT and CDR2 as FQNNGV. V lost 2 bases, J lost 5 bases, and 9 bases lay in between. The CDR3 runs to 13 residues. CDR3 sequence reads: CASSLNTGTEAFF. The CDR3 coding sequence is TGTGCCAGCAGCTTAAACACGGGGACTGAAGCTTTCTTT. The variable domain in full, with the rest retrieved from reference TRBV11-2 and TRBJ1-1, is EAGVAQSPRYKIIEKRQSVAFWCNPISGHATLYWYQQILGQGPKLLIQFQNNGVVDDSQLPKDRFSAERLKGVDSTLKIQPAKLEDSAVYLCASSLNTGTEAFFGQGTRLTVV.

This clone was detected only a few times. The rearrangement links TRBV6-5 to TRBJ2-7; 9 positions agree with TRBD1. The germline gives CDR1 MNHEY, CDR2 SVGAGI. The junction had 11 bases not matched to a gene; V was cut back by 4 bases and J by 7 bases. This CDR3 is 15 amino acids long. CDR3 sequence reads: CASSLLGTGPAEQYF. CDR3 bases: TGTGCCAGCAGTTTGTTAGGGACAGGGCCAGCGGAGCAGTACTTC.

The gene calls are TRBV5-1 and TRBJ2-5; the D is unclear. The end of the DNA is better explained by TRBJ2-7, so the J call may be wrong. This CDR3 comprises 14 residues. Germline V CDR1 and CDR2: SGHRS, YFSETQ. In nucleotides, the CDR3 is TGCGCCAGCAGCTTGGAGCCTCCCTCCTACGAGCAGTACTTC. Amino acid sequence: CASSLEPPSYEQYF.

This CDR3 reads CASSRQGSEGYTF. In DNA, the CDR3 is TGTGCCAGCTCTAGACAGGGGTCCGAAGGCTACACCTTC. V gene TRBV27 combines with J gene TRBJ1-2; 8 bases are a match to TRBD1. Trimming cost V 8 bases and J 8 bases; bases outside gene matches: 10. Germline loops: CDR1 MNHEY, CDR2 SMNVEV (reference sequence). This CDR3 contains 13 residues.

This chain joins TRBV19 and TRBJ1-1, with D unresolved. The V and J ends lost 5 bases and 5 bases respectively, with 15 bases between them. Per germline, CDR1 LNHDA and CDR2 SQIVND (reference sequence). The CDR3 length is 14 residues. In nucleotides, the CDR3 is TGTGCCAGTAGTCGTCGGGTCCGCGGAACTGAAGCTTTCTTT. Translated, it gives CASSRRVRGTEAFF.

The chain joins TRBV30 to TRBJ2-2; D is uncertain. Germline values: CDR1 GTSNPN, CDR2 SVGIG (reference sequence). The CDR3 consists of 12 residues. Trimming stripped 4 bases from V and 8 bases from J, with 11 bases between. CDR3 amino acids: CAWKPFGGELFF. Written as DNA, the CDR3 is TGTGCCTGGAAACCCTTCGGGGGGGAGCTGTTTTTT.

The chain combines TRBV2 with TRBJ2-2, with 7 bases that match TRBD2. J lost 3 bases, V lost 5 bases, and 9 bases had no gene match. This CDR3 has 16 residues. Germline V gene sequence: CDR1 SNHLY, CDR2 FYNNEI. The CDR3 nucleotides are TGTGCCAGCAGTACGGAGCTAGCGGCCTACACCGGGGAGCTGTTTTTT. It specifies CASSTELAAYTGELFF.

The rearrangement uses TRBV5-5 and TRBJ2-7; TRBD2 agrees at 8 bases. The CDR3 length is 13 residues. The junction had 5 bases not matched to a gene; V was cut back by 3 bases and J by 6 bases. Per germline, CDR1 SGHKS and CDR2 YYEKEE (reference sequence). The CDR3 sequence: CASSYLAGGEQYF. Here the CDR3 DNA reads TGTGCCAGCAGCTACCTCGCGGGAGGCGAGCAGTACTTC. Together with reference TRBV5-5 and TRBJ2-7, the CDR3 gives the full variable domain: DAGVTQSPTHLIKTRGQQVTLRCSPISGHKSVSWYQQVLGQGPQFIFQYYEKEERGRGNFPDRFSARQFPNYSSELNVNALLLGDSALYLCASSYLAGGEQYFGPGTRLTVT.

The V and J genes are TRBV27 and TRBJ2-7, with D perhaps TRBD1 (8 bases). From germline, CDR1 is MNHEY and CDR2 SMNVEV (reference sequence). This CDR3 is built from 14 residues. Trimming cost V 2 bases and J 13 bases, with 21 bases left between them. In nucleotides, the CDR3 is TGTGCCAGCAGTTTAAGCGGGACAGGCCTCCCGTTTTACTTC. Protein sequence: CASSLSGTGLPFYF.

V usage is TRBV29-1 and J usage is TRBJ2-1; 7 nucleotides align to TRBD2. The CDR3 contains 15 residues. Germline V gene lookup returns CDR1 SQVTM and CDR2 ANQGSEA. Unmatched junction bases numbered 13, after V lost 7 bases and J lost 4 bases. The CDR3 sequence: CSAEGDYRRYNEQFF. The CDR3 DNA reads as TGCAGCGCCGAAGGGGACTACCGTAGGTACAATGAGCAGTTCTTC.